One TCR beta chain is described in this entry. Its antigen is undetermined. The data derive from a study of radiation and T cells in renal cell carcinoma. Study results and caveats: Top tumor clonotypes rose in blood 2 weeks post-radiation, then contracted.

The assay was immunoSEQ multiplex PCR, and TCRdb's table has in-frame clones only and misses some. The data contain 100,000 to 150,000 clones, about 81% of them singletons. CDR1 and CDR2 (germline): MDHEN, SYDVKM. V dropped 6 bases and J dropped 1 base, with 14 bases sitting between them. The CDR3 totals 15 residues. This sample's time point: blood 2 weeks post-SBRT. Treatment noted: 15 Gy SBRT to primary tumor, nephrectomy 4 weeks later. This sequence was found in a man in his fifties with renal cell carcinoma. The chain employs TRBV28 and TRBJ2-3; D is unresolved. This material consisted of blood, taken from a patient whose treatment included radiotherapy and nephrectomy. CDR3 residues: CASRTTFPGTDTQYF. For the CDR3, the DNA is TGTGCCAGCAGAACGACCTTTCCGGGCACAGATACGCAGTATTTT.